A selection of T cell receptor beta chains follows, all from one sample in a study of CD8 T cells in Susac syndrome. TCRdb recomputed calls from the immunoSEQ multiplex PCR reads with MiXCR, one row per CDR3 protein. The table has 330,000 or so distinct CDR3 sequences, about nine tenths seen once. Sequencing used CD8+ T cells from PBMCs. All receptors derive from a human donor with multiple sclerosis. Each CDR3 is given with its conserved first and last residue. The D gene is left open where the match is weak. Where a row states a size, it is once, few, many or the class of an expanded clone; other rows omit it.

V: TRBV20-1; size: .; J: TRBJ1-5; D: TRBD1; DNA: TGCAGTGCTAGAGATGGATTTTGGAGGGACAGGGAAGGTGGAAGCAATCAGCCCCAGCATTTT; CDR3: CSARDGFWRDREGGSNQPQHF
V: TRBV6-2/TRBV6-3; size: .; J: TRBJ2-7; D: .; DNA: TGTGCCAGCAGTATGGCAGAGCTGAACGAGCAGTACTTC; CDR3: CASSMAELNEQYF
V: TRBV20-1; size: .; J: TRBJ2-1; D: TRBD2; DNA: TGCAGTGCTCACCAGGGCCCGACTAGCGGGGGGGCGAGTGAGCAGTTCTTC; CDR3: CSAHQGPTSGGASEQFF
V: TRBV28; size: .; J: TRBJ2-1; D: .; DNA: TGTGCCAGCAGTCCCCAGGCGTCAGGGATGTACAATGAGCAGTTCTTC; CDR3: CASSPQASGMYNEQFF
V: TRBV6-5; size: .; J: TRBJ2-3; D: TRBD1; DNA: TGTGCCAGCAGTCAGGGGGCAATAGGAAATACGCAGTATTTT; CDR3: CASSQGAIGNTQYF
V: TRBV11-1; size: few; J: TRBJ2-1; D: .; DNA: TGTGCCAGCAGCTTGTCCCTTAATTCAGGGTTGGGCGATGAGCAGTTCTTC; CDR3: CASSLSLNSGLGDEQFF
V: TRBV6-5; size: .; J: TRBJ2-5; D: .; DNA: TGTGCCAGCAGTTACGGGGCACCGGGGATGGAGACCCAGTACTTC; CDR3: CASSYGAPGMETQYF
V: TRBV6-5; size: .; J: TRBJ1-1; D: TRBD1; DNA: TGTGCCAGCAGTTACTCGGGGCTTACAGGGGGAGGATTCACTGAAGCTTTCTTT; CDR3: CASSYSGLTGGGFTEAFF
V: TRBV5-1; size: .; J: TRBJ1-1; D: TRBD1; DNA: TGCGCCAGCAGCTTGGACAGGGGGCGGACTGAAGCTTTCTTT; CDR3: CASSLDRGRTEAFF
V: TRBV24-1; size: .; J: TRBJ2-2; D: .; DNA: TGTGCCACCAGTGCCACCGGGGAGCTGTTTTTT; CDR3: CATSATGELFF
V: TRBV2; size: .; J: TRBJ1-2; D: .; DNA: TGTGCCACCAAATTGGCAGGCAACTATGGCTACACCTTC; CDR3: CATKLAGNYGYTF
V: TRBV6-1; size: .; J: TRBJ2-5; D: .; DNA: TGTGCCAGCAGGCAACCTGAAGGGGCGGAGACCCAGTACTTC; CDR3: CASRQPEGAETQYF
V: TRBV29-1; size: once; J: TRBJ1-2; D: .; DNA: TGCAGCGTTGTTGTGGGGACTCGCTATGGCTACACCTTC; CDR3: CSVVVGTRYGYTF
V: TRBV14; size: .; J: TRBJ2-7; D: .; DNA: TGTGCCAGCAGCCAGACCGTGACGGGGGAGCAGTACTTC; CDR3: CASSQTVTGEQYF
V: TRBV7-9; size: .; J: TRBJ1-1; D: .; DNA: TGTGCCAGCAGCTCACCTCCAGGGACTAATGAAGCTTTCTTT; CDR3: CASSSPPGTNEAFF
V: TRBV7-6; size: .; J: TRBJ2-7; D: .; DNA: TGTGCCAGCAGCTTAAAGGTAGAAGGGGAGCAGTACTTC; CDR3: CASSLKVEGEQYF
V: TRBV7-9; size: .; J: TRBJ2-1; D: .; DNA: TGTGCCAGCAGCTTTTGGACTGGAATCAATGAGCAGTTCTTC; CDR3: CASSFWTGINEQFF
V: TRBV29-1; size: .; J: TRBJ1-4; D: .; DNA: TGCAGCGTTGAACGAGGGGAAAATGAAAAACTGTTTTTT; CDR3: CSVERGENEKLFF
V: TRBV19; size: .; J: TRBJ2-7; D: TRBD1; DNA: TGTGCCAGTAGTCCAGGGACAGTCATCTCGATGCACGAGCAGTACTTC; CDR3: CASSPGTVISMHEQYF